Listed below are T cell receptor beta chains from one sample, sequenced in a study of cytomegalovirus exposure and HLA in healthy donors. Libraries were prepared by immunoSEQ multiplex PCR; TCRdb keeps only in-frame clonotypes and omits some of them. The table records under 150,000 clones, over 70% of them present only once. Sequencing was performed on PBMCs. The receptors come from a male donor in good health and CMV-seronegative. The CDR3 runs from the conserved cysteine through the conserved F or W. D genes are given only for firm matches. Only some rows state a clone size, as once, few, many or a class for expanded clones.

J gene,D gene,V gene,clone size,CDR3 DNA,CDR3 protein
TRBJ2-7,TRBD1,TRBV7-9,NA,TGTGCCAGCAGCCCGACAGGGGTCTGGGGTTACGAGCAGTACTTC,CASSPTGVWGYEQYF
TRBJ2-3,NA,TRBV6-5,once,TGTTCCAGCAGTTATGGACTGACGGGGACAGATACGCAGTATTTT,CSSSYGLTGTDTQYF
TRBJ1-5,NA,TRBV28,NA,TGTGCCATCCAAAATCCCGGTAGCAATCAGCCCCAGCATTTT,CAIQNPGSNQPQHF
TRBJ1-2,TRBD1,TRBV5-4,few,TGTGCCAGCAGCGAGACAGGGCGGCCAGGCTACACCTTC,CASSETGRPGYTF
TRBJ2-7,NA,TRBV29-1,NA,TGCAGCGTGCTAGACAGTCCTTACGTGGAGCAGTACTTC,CSVLDSPYVEQYF
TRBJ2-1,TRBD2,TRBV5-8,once,TGTGCCAGCAGCCTCGACGGCCGGGGGGACAATGAGCAGTTCTTC,CASSLDGRGDNEQFF
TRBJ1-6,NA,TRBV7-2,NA,TGTGCCAGCACCAAGGGAAGAGGAGGTAATTCACCCCTCCACTTT,CASTKGRGGNSPLHF
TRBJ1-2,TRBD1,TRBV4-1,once,TGCGCCAGCAGCCAAGGGGATTGGGACAGTTTGGCCTTC,CASSQGDWDSLAF
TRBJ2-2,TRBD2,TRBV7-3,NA,TGTGCCAGCAGCTTAACGTTCGGGCTAGCGGGTGACAACACCGGGGAGCTGTTTTTT,CASSLTFGLAGDNTGELFF
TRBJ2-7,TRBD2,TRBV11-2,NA,TGTGCCAGCAGCCCAGGACTAGCGGGAAACAATCCCTACGAGCAGTACTTC,CASSPGLAGNNPYEQYF
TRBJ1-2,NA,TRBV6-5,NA,TGTGCCAGCAGCCTTGTAGGGCAGGGTGGCTACACCTTC,CASSLVGQGGYTF
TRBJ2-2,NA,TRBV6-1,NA,TGTGCCAGCAGTGAACTTGAACGGGTTTTTCACGGGGAGCTGTTTTTT,CASSELERVFHGELFF
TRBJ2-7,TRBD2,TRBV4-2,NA,TGTGCCAGCAGCCTAGGAGCGGCGGGAGCACCCCACGAGCAGTACTTC,CASSLGAAGAPHEQYF
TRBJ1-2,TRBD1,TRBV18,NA,TGTGCCAGCTCACCTATTCAGGGGGAAGCCACCTTC,CASSPIQGEATF
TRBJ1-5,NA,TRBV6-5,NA,TGTGCCAGCAGTTACGGGCAGACGGGGCAGCCCCAGCATTTT,CASSYGQTGQPQHF
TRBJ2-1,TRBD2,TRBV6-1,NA,TGTGCCAGCAGTGAAGTGAGCGGGGGGGTACGTGAGCAGTTCTTC,CASSEVSGGVREQFF
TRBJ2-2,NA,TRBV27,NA,TGTGCCAGCAGCCTAGTTCCCGGGGAGCTGTTTTTT,CASSLVPGELFF